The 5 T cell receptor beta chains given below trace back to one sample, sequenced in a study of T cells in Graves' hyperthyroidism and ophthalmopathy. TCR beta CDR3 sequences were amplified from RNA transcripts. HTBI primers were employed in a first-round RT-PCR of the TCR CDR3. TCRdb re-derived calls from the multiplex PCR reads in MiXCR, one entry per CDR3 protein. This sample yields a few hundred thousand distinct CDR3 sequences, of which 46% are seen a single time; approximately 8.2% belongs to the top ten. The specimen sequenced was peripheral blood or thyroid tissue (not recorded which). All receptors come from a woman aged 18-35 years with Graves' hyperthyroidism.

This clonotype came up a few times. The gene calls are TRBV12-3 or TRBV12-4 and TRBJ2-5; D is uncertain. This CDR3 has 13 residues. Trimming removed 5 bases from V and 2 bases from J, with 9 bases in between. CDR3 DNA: TGTGCCAGCAGTATCGAACTACAAGAGACCCAGTACTTC. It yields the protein CASSIELQETQYF.

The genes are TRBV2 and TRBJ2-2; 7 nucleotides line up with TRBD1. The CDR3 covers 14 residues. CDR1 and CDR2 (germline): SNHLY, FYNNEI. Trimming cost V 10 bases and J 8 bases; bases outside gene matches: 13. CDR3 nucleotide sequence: TGTGCCAAAGGCACAGGGGATCCCCTGGGGGAGCTGTTTTTT. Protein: CAKGTGDPLGELFF.

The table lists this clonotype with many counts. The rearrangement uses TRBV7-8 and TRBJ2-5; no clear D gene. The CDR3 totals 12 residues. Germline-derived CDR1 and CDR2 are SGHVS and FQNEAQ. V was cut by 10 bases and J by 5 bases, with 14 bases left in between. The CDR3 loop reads CATRFSAETQYF. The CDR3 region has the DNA TGTGCCACCCGCTTCAGTGCGGAGACCCAGTACTTC.

The CDR3 region is CSVVEVSWLSGGYTF. The CDR3 DNA reads as TGCAGCGTTGTTGAGGTGTCCTGGTTGAGTGGTGGCTACACCTTC. The chain carries TRBV29-1 and TRBJ1-2; no clear D gene. CDR3 length equals 15 residues. Germline loops: CDR1 SQVTM, CDR2 ANQGSEA. Trimming took off 4 bases at V and 7 bases at J, with 22 bases between the two ends.

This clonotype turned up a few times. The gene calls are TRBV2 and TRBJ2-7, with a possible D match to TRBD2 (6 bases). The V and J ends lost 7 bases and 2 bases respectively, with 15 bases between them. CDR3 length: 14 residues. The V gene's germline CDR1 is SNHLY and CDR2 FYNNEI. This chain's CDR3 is CASKPGTFTYEQYF. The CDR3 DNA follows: TGTGCCAGCAAACCCGGGACTTTCACCTACGAGCAGTACTTC.